This T cell receptor beta chain was identified in a study of spatial heterogeneity in lung cancer. Across the whole study: A consistent excess of beta-chain over alpha-chain sequences was detected.

TCRdb passed the 5' RACE reads through MiXCR, listing each CDR3 protein once. The profile covers fewer than 25,000 distinct CDR3 sequences, with over 3% appearing a single time and roughly 26% taken by the ten largest. This clonotype was detected many times. Its cognate antigen is unknown. The time point denotes: sample taken at primary tumor resection. Whole RNA, isolated from tumor, nontumor lung or frozen PBMC, was sequenced without prior sorting. Germline CDR1 reads SGHRS; CDR2 reads YFSETQ. V dropped 0 bases and J dropped 9; count of bases not matched to a gene: 20. The CDR3 is 19 residues long. Broader study findings: Ubiquitous expanded tumor TCRs were seen in blood more at resection than at follow-up.

The source was PBMCs, collected at surgery. The V call is TRBV5-1, the J call TRBJ1-5; 8 positions agree with TRBD1. The source of this sequence is a female donor with early-stage non-small cell lung cancer. As DNA, the CDR3 is TGCGCCAGCAGCTTGGTGGACAGGGACTCTAGGTCAGTGGGATGGCCCCAGCATTTT. Its protein is CASSLVDRDSRSVGWPQHF. Looking up the rest from reference TRBV5-1 and TRBJ1-5 gives the full variable domain: KAGVTQTPRYLIKTRGQQVTLSCSPISGHRSVSWYQQTPGQGLQFLFEYFSETQRNKGNFPGRFSGRQFSNSRSEMNVSTLELGDSALYLCASSLVDRDSRSVGWPQHFGDGTRLSIL.